This entry lists 31 T cell receptor beta chains sequenced from one sample in a study of blood T cell repertoires in COVID-19. Repertoires were generated with immunoSEQ multiplex PCR, while TCRdb's copy carries only in-frame clones and drops some. Among fewer than 55,000 clones listed, roughly four fifths were seen once. Sequencing was done on a sample of peripheral blood. The receptors originated from a woman older than 75 with COVID-19, enrolled during active disease.

The chain recombines TRBV28 with TRBJ2-1, with 8 bases lining up with TRBD2. Unmatched junction bases numbered 5, after V lost 1 base and J lost 9 bases. The CDR3 is 14 residues long. In germline, CDR1 is MDHEN, CDR2 SYDVKM. CDR3 protein: CASSLYGRGTEQFF. CDR3 DNA sequence: TGTGCCAGCAGTTTATACGGGAGGGGCACTGAGCAGTTCTTC. Filled out from reference TRBV28 and TRBJ2-1, the complete variable domain reads DVKVTQSSRYLVKRTGEKVFLECVQDMDHENMFWYRQDPGLGLRLIYFSYDVKMKEKGDIPEGYSVSREKKERFSLILESASTNQTSMYLCASSLYGRGTEQFFGPGTRLTVL.

The rearrangement uses TRBV28 and TRBJ1-4; TRBD1 might be the D (6 bases). Trimming left V 4 bases short and J 3 bases short, with 12 bases between. From germline, CDR1 is MDHEN and CDR2 SYDVKM. This CDR3 contains 15 residues. The CDR3 nucleotides are TGTGCCAGCAGTTCTACAGGGCGCGCTAATGAAAAACTGTTTTTT. It codes for CASSSTGRANEKLFF.

This clone was counted between two and nine times. The chain uses TRBV11-2 and TRBJ2-7; D remains unclear. The ends were cut back, 2 bases at V and 0 bases at J, with 8 bases in the middle. The CDR3 covers 14 residues. Germline V gene lookup returns CDR1 SGHAT and CDR2 FQNNGV. The CDR3 coding sequence is TGTGCCAGCAGCTTATCCCTAAGCTCCTACGAGCAGTACTTC. Protein sequence: CASSLSLSSYEQYF.

In this sample, this clone turned up once. The rearrangement joins TRBV19 to TRBJ2-6, with D possibly being TRBD2 (7 bases). With 5 bases removed from V and 0 bases from J, the gap between germline ends came to 14 bases. From germline, CDR1 is LNHDA and CDR2 SQIVND (reference sequence). The CDR3 loop spans 17 amino acids. The DNA of the CDR3 is TGTGCCAGTAGTTTTTCTAGGGGGGGCTCTGGGGCCAACGTCCTGACTTTC. Protein product: CASSFSRGGSGANVLTF.

The chain uses TRBV7-9 and TRBJ2-1, with 8 nucleotides matching TRBD2. Germline values: CDR1 SEHNR, CDR2 FQNEAQ (reference sequence). V gave up 3 bases and J gave up 4 bases; unmatched junction bases: 2. The CDR3 loop spans 14 amino acids. CDR3 sequence reads: CASSLGTSYNEQFF. DNA for the CDR3: TGTGCCAGCAGCTTGGGGACTAGTTACAATGAGCAGTTCTTC.

This chain links TRBV28 with TRBJ1-2; possible D gene TRBD1, 5 bases. V lost 8 bases, J lost 7 bases, and 23 bases lay in between. CDR3 size: 15 residues. The germline CDR1 and CDR2 sequences are MDHEN and SYDVKM. In DNA, the CDR3 is TGTGCCAGCGTTGTGGGACTCAAACTATATAGTGGCTACACCTTC. Amino acid sequence: CASVVGLKLYSGYTF.

This clone was detected only a few times. This sequence joins TRBV30 and TRBJ2-3, with 12 bases that match TRBD2. Germline CDR1 GTSNPN, CDR2 SVGIG (reference sequence). The length of the CDR3 is 18 residues. The V gene end was trimmed by 3 bases and the J gene end by 4 bases; junction bases not matched to a gene: 14. CDR3 amino acids: CAWSLGLAGGGSPDTQYF. In DNA form, the CDR3 reads TGTGCCTGGAGCTTGGGACTAGCGGGCGGGGGGTCTCCAGATACGCAGTATTTT.

V usage is TRBV5-4 and J usage is TRBJ2-1; tentatively, D is TRBD2 (6 bases). The CDR3 has 17 residues. Germline CDR1 SGHNT, CDR2 YYREEE (reference sequence). V was shortened by 2 bases and J by 0 bases, with 15 bases between the two germline ends. The DNA for the CDR3 is TGTGCCAGCAGCTTCTCGCTTAGCGGCAGCTCCTACAATGAGCAGTTCTTC. Translated, it gives CASSFSLSGSSYNEQFF. Looking up the rest from reference TRBV5-4 and TRBJ2-1 gives the full variable domain: ETGVTQSPTHLIKTRGQQVTLRCSSQSGHNTVSWYQQALGQGPQFIFQYYREEENGRGNFPPRFSGLQFPNYSSELNVNALELDDSALYLCASSFSLSGSSYNEQFFGPGTRLTVL.

The chain joins TRBV19 to TRBJ2-4; TRBD2 agrees at 7 bases. Trimming cost V 3 bases and J 0 bases; bases outside gene matches: 5. Germline CDR1 reads LNHDA; CDR2 reads SQIVND (reference sequence). The CDR3 covers 16 residues. CDR3 sequence (DNA): TGTGCCAGTAGTATCGGGGGGAGGGTAGCCAAAAACATTCAGTACTTC. It specifies CASSIGGRVAKNIQYF.

This chain joins TRBV7-9 and TRBJ2-1, with no clear D. V was shortened by 5 bases and J by 6 bases, with 20 bases between the two germline ends. The CDR3 sequence is 16 residues long. Germline values: CDR1 SEHNR, CDR2 FQNEAQ (reference sequence). CDR3 in DNA: TGTGCCAGCAGCAACCCGGGTCCTAATTATCGCAATGAGCAGTTCTTC. It specifies CASSNPGPNYRNEQFF.

This chain uses TRBV3-1 (or the pseudogene TRBV3-2) with TRBJ2-3, with 8 bases fitting TRBD1. J was trimmed by 0 bases and V by 1 base; bases with no gene match: 9. Germline values: CDR1 LGHDT, CDR2 YNNKEL (reference sequence). The CDR3 loop spans 18 amino acids. In DNA form, the CDR3 reads TGTGCCAGCAGCCAAGTAACAGGGGGTTCGCGTAGCACAGATACGCAGTATTTT. Translation gives CASSQVTGGSRSTDTQYF.

The rearrangement uses TRBV2 and TRBJ1-2; D uncertain. This CDR3 region has 12 residues. Trimming removed 7 bases at V and 10 bases at J, with 16 bases between. Germline CDR1 and CDR2: SNHLY and FYNNEI. CDR3 DNA: TGTGCCAGCAAACCCCCGGCCAGCGTCTACACCTTC. It translates to CASKPPASVYTF.

The gene calls are TRBV5-1 and TRBJ2-1, with D possibly matching TRBD1 (6 bases). The CDR3 spans 16 residues. V was clipped by 4 bases and J by 1 base, with 15 bases between them. Germline assignment: CDR1 SGHRS and CDR2 YFSETQ. CDR3 loop: CASSPTGFVSYNEQFF. The CDR3 DNA is TGCGCCAGCAGCCCGACAGGCTTCGTTTCCTACAATGAGCAGTTCTTC.

This chain joins TRBV6-2 or TRBV6-3 and TRBJ1-1, with 8 bases lining up with TRBD1. The CDR3 covers 14 residues. In germline, CDR1 is MNHEY, CDR2 SVGEGT. V dropped 5 bases and J dropped 8; count of bases not matched to a gene: 10. DNA of the CDR3: TGTGCCAGCAGTACCGGGACAGGAAGTAAAGAAGCTTTCTTT. Translation gives CASSTGTGSKEAFF.

The V call is TRBV30, the J call TRBJ2-1, with TRBD2 matching 12 bases. CDR3 size: 13 residues. Germline lookup yields CDR1 GTSNPN and CDR2 SVGIG (reference sequence). The CDR3 nucleotides are TGTGTGACTAGCGGGAGCTCCTACAATGAGCAGTTCTTC. Residues: CVTSGSSYNEQFF. Variable domain in full (rest from reference TRBV30 and TRBJ2-1): SQTIHQWPATLVQPVGSPLSLECTVEGTSNPNLYWYRQAAGRGLQLLFYSVGIGQISSEVPQNLSASRPQDRQFILSSKKLLLSDSGFYLCVTSGSSYNEQFFGPGTRLTVL.

The V and J genes are TRBV7-9 and TRBJ2-7; D may be TRBD1 (6 bases). This CDR3 has 15 residues. The germline V and J ends were trimmed by 6 bases and 0 bases, with 15 bases remaining between them. Germline loops: CDR1 SEHNR, CDR2 FQNEAQ (reference sequence). The CDR3 DNA sequence: TGTGCCAGCAGACAACCGTTCAGGGGCTCCTACGAGCAGTACTTC. Amino acids: CASRQPFRGSYEQYF. The full variable domain, with the rest looked up from reference TRBV7-9 and TRBJ2-7, is DTGVSQNPRHKITKRGQNVTFRCDPISEHNRLYWYRQTLGQGPEFLTYFQNEAQLEKSRLLSDRFSAERPKGSFSTLEIQRTEQGDSAMYLCASRQPFRGSYEQYFGPGTRLTVT.

This clone was counted a single time. This chain uses TRBV29-1 with TRBJ2-1; 10 nucleotides line up with TRBD1. CDR3 length: 14 amino acids. Trimming cost V 6 bases and J 2 bases; bases outside gene matches: 4. CDR1 SQVTM and CDR2 ANQGSEA come from the germline V gene. CDR3 loop: CSVVTGGAYNEQFF. In DNA, the CDR3 is TGCAGCGTCGTGACAGGGGGCGCCTACAATGAGCAGTTCTTC.

This chain joins TRBV2 and TRBJ2-1; 13 positions match TRBD2. The J segment lost 4 bases and the V segment lost 6 bases, leaving 9 bases of the junction unmatched. The CDR3 extends over 17 amino acids. CDR1 is SNHLY, CDR2 FYNNEI, per germline. The CDR3 DNA reads TGTGCCAGCAGGGGACAACCGGGACTAGCGGGGTACAATGAGCAGTTCTTC. The encoded protein is CASRGQPGLAGYNEQFF.

The table lists this clone with a count of one. The gene calls are TRBV7-6 and TRBJ2-6; D is undetermined. Germline V gene lookup returns CDR1 SGHVS and CDR2 FNYEAQ. The V end was cut by 5 bases, the J end by 0 bases, with 14 bases between. The CDR3 spans 17 residues. This CDR3 reads CASSPLVAVSGANVLTF. The CDR3 DNA reads as TGTGCCAGCAGCCCCCTCGTGGCAGTCTCTGGGGCCAACGTCCTGACTTTC.

This clone is classed as medium-sized. The V gene is TRBV2, the J gene TRBJ2-1, with no clear D. This CDR3 region has 15 residues. V was shortened by 3 bases and J by 6 bases, with 15 bases between the two germline ends. CDR1 is SNHLY and CDR2 is FYNNEI in the germline V gene. CDR3 amino acids: CASSEVVAVINEQFF. The CDR3 nucleotides are TGTGCCAGCAGTGAGGTGGTCGCGGTGATCAATGAGCAGTTCTTC.

V gene TRBV7-3 combines with J gene TRBJ2-1; possibly TRBD2 for D (5 bases). Trimming cost V 4 bases and J 10 bases, with 11 bases left between them. Per the germline V gene, CDR1 is SGHTA and CDR2 is FQGTGA. The CDR3 has 12 residues. In DNA form, the CDR3 reads TGTGCCAGCAGCTCCCTGGCGGGCGAGCAGTTCTTC. It encodes CASSSLAGEQFF. Using reference TRBV7-3 and TRBJ2-1 for the parts outside the CDR3, the full variable domain is GAGVSQTPSNKVTEKGKYVELRCDPISGHTALYWYRQSLGQGPEFLIYFQGTGAADDSGLPNDRFFAVRPEGSVSTLKIQRTERGDSAVYLCASSSLAGEQFFGPGTRLTVL.

This clone was seen only once. The chain uses TRBV7-8 and TRBJ1-2; D may be TRBD1 (5 bases). The V and J ends lost 5 bases and 5 bases respectively, with 15 bases between them. Germline V gene lookup returns CDR1 SGHVS and CDR2 FQNEAQ. The CDR3 runs to 14 residues. In nucleotides, the CDR3 is TGTGCCAGCAGCATCACCTTCGGGACTTATGGCTACACCTTC. It codes for CASSITFGTYGYTF.

V and J are TRBV14 and TRBJ2-7; no reliable D call. Trimming left V 1 base short and J 3 bases short, with 7 bases between. Germline V lookup: CDR1 SGHDN, CDR2 FVKESK. This CDR3 spans 13 amino acids. Here the CDR3 DNA reads TGTGCCAGCAGCCAAGTGCGGAACTACGAGCAGTACTTC. This sequence encodes CASSQVRNYEQYF.

The chain recombines TRBV19 with TRBJ2-1; D is possibly TRBD2 (6 bases). The CDR3 is 17 amino acids. V was cut by 3 bases and J by 2 bases, with 17 bases left in between. Germline V gene sequence: CDR1 LNHDA, CDR2 SQIVND (reference sequence). The CDR3 spells CASSMGWASAAYNEQFF. For the CDR3, the DNA is TGTGCCAGTAGTATGGGGTGGGCTAGCGCAGCCTACAATGAGCAGTTCTTC.

This clone showed up just a few times. The chain recombines TRBV30 with TRBJ2-3; 8 bases are shared with TRBD1. The V gene end was trimmed by 6 bases and the J gene end by 0 bases; junction bases not matched to a gene: 11. There are 16 residues in the CDR3. Germline CDR1 and CDR2: GTSNPN and SVGIG (reference sequence). The CDR3 DNA is TGTGCCTGCCCGAGGGGGGACAGGTCTAGCACAGATACGCAGTATTTT. Encoded protein: CACPRGDRSSTDTQYF.

V usage is TRBV9 and J usage is TRBJ2-1; 8 bases are a match to TRBD2. V lost 0 bases, J lost 5 bases, and 7 bases stayed unmatched. The CDR3 consists of 16 residues. The germline V gene encodes CDR1 SGDLS and CDR2 YYNGEE. DNA of the CDR3: TGTGCCAGCAGCGTAGTTGGAGCGGGAGAAAACAATGAGCAGTTCTTC. Translation: CASSVVGAGENNEQFF.

The chain joins TRBV28 to TRBJ1-6; TRBD1 might be the D (6 bases). There are 12 residues in the CDR3. Trimming removed 5 bases from V and 12 bases from J, with 11 bases in between. The germline CDR1 and CDR2 sequences are MDHEN and SYDVKM. CDR3 amino acids: CASSLTGLPLHF. The DNA for the CDR3 is TGTGCCAGCAGTCTCACAGGGTTACCCCTCCACTTT.

A few counts support this clone. The rearrangement uses TRBV15 and TRBJ2-5, with D possibly matching TRBD2 (6 bases). This CDR3 has 15 residues. Germline CDR1 and CDR2: LNHNV and YYDKDF (reference sequence). Trimming left V 4 bases short and J 3 bases short, with 15 bases between. CDR3 nucleotide sequence: TGTGCCACCAGCAATCGGAGGGTAGAAGAAGAGACCCAGTACTTC. Amino acid sequence: CATSNRRVEEETQYF.

The V gene is TRBV4-2, the J gene TRBJ1-6, with D maybe TRBD1 (5 bases). This CDR3 contains 14 residues. V was pared by 1 base and J by 6 bases, with 7 bases between. CDR1 is LGHNA, CDR2 YNFKEQ, per germline. Here the CDR3 DNA reads TGTGCCAGCAGCCAAGGACAGATTAATTCACCCCTCCACTTT. Protein: CASSQGQINSPLHF.

This clone was observed a few times. CDR3 sequence reads: CASSELNTEAFF. CDR3 nucleotide sequence: TGTGCCAGCAGTGAGTTGAACACTGAAGCTTTCTTT. J is TRBJ1-1 and V is TRBV28, with D unresolved. Germline values: CDR1 MDHEN, CDR2 SYDVKM. Between the trimmed V and J ends, which lost 5 bases and 0 bases, there was a span of 4 bases. This CDR3 contains 12 residues.

Only one count was recorded for this clone. The chain is built from TRBV7-2 and TRBJ1-5, with 7 bases aligning to TRBD1. With V trimmed by 3 bases and J by 3 bases, 5 bases remained unmatched. Germline loops: CDR1 SGHTA, CDR2 FQGNSA. CDR3 length equals 15 residues. In DNA form, the CDR3 reads TGTGCCAGCAGCTTTACCCAGGGGGTCAATCAGCCCCAGCATTTT. The encoded protein is CASSFTQGVNQPQHF. Full variable domain (outside the CDR3, taken from reference TRBV7-2 and TRBJ1-5): GAGVSQSPSNKVTEKGKDVELRCDPISGHTALYWYRQSLGQGLEFLIYFQGNSAPDKSGLPSDRFSAERTGGSVSTLTIQRTQQEDSAVYLCASSFTQGVNQPQHFGDGTRLSIL.